The 32 T cell receptor beta chains reported below all come from one sample, sequenced in a study of tumor-infiltrating lymphocytes in primary liver carcinoma. The source of the blood RNA was unsorted whole blood, and germline DNA was extracted as well. TCR beta cDNA came from roughly 0.45 ug total RNA, primed with a constant-region primer. Amplification in three nested multiplex PCR rounds with slightly modified ARM-PCR gave rise to TCR beta libraries. Researchers ran the first two PCR rounds for roughly 11 cycles each with TRBV1-TRBV30 forward primers and a C-beta reverse primer. TCRdb re-analysed the multiplex PCR reads in MiXCR, keeping a single row per CDR3 protein. This table holds 310,000 or so distinct CDR3 sequences, around 50% found once. The sample taken for sequencing was peripheral blood. The origin of the receptors is a woman aged 30 to 39 with primary liver carcinoma and hepatitis B virus infection.

The chain is built from TRBV5-4 and TRBJ2-1, with D possibly being TRBD1 (5 bases). The V and J ends lost 5 bases and 0 bases respectively, with 15 bases between them. Germline V CDR1 and CDR2: SGHNT, YYREEE (reference sequence). The CDR3 runs to 16 residues. As DNA, the CDR3 is TGTGCCAGCAGTACCCAGGGTTCCTCCTCCTACAATGAGCAGTTCTTC. The encoded protein is CASSTQGSSSYNEQFF.

This clonotype showed up just a few times. A much larger clone is a single base away; this may be a read error. The CDR3 DNA is TGTGCCAGCAGGGGCTTCAACACCGGGGAGCTGTTTTTT. Protein product: CASRGFNTGELFF. The rearrangement joins TRBV11-3 to TRBJ2-2; D gene ambiguous. The CDR3 is 13 residues long. The germline V gene encodes CDR1 SGHNT and CDR2 YENEEA. Trimming pared 6 bases from V and 2 bases from J, leaving 7 bases between.

This clonotype was observed many times. V usage is TRBV11-2 and J usage is TRBJ2-1, with D tentatively TRBD2 (6 bases). CDR1 and CDR2 (germline): SGHAT, FQNNGV. This CDR3 is 15 amino acids long. With 1 base removed from V and 5 bases from J, the gap between germline ends came to 12 bases. Here the CDR3 reads CASSLVTGLNNEQFF. DNA for the CDR3: TGTGCCAGCAGCTTAGTAACGGGACTTAACAATGAGCAGTTCTTC.

The rearrangement links TRBV5-1 to TRBJ2-6; D perhaps matches TRBD1 (5 bases). V lost 4 bases to trimming and J lost 0 bases, with 17 bases between them. Germline assignment: CDR1 SGHRS and CDR2 YFSETQ. This CDR3 spans 18 amino acids. The CDR3 is CASSPRTSLGSGANVLTF. DNA for the CDR3: TGCGCCAGCAGCCCCCGGACATCGTTGGGCTCTGGGGCCAACGTCCTGACTTTC. Variable domain in full (rest from reference TRBV5-1 and TRBJ2-6): KAGVTQTPRYLIKTRGQQVTLSCSPISGHRSVSWYQQTPGQGLQFLFEYFSETQRNKGNFPGRFSGRQFSNSRSEMNVSTLELGDSALYLCASSPRTSLGSGANVLTFGAGSRLTVL.

Concerning this clonotype itself: This CDR3 fails to terminate in the conserved phenylalanine or tryptophan, so it likely reflects a read error. The rearrangement joins TRBV11-2 to TRBJ1-1; tentative D call: TRBD1 (5 bases). The CDR3 contains 14 residues. Germline V gene sequence: CDR1 SGHAT, CDR2 FQNNGV. V was shortened by 5 bases and J by 8 bases, with 18 bases between the two germline ends. CDR3 protein: CASSPRWGNIEAFS. The CDR3 DNA reads as TGTGCCAGCAGCCCTCGATGGGGGAACATCGAAGCTTTCTCT.

The V gene is TRBV28, the J gene TRBJ2-2; the D gene is possibly TRBD1 (6 bases). V dropped 8 bases and J dropped 10 bases, with 20 bases sitting between them. This CDR3 contains 14 residues. CDR1 MDHEN and CDR2 SYDVKM come from the germline V gene. The DNA for the CDR3 is TGTGCCAGCGGGCGGACAGTCGGACCGAAGGAGCTGTTTTTT. Amino acid sequence: CASGRTVGPKELFF.

Points on this clonotype: A single base separates this from a much larger clone, so it may be a read error. This chain links TRBV6-2 or TRBV6-3 with TRBJ1-1; 8 bases are a match to TRBD1. From germline, CDR1 is MNHEY and CDR2 SVGEGT. With V trimmed by 10 bases and J by 8 bases, 3 bases remained unmatched. The CDR3 extends over 10 amino acids. DNA for the CDR3: TGTGCCAACAGGGGGACAGAAGCTTTCTTT. Protein: CANRGTEAFF.

This clonotype was detected only a few times. The rearrangement joins TRBV5-5 to TRBJ2-1; D gene unclear. Trimming took off 4 bases at V and 0 bases at J, with 11 bases between the two ends. CDR1 SGHKS and CDR2 YYEKEE come from the germline V gene (reference sequence). The CDR3 has 15 residues. The CDR3 nucleotides read TGTGCCAGCAGCGCCGCAGGTTCCTCCTACAATGAGCAGTTCTTC. Protein product: CASSAAGSSYNEQFF.

The chain links TRBV14 to TRBJ1-4; D may be TRBD1 (6 bases). Trimming took 0 bases from V and 8 from J, leaving 13 bases between them. The CDR3 extends over 15 amino acids. CDR1 and CDR2 from the germline V gene are SGHDN and FVKESK. CDR3 amino acids: CASSQDLGAREKLFF. CDR3 nucleotide sequence: TGTGCCAGCAGCCAAGATCTGGGGGCTCGGGAAAAACTGTTTTTT.

As concerns this clonotype: One end of the junction varies from germline; a read error may be responsible. The chain has TRBV6-2 or TRBV6-3 and TRBJ1-1; no clear D. Germline CDR1 reads MNHEY; CDR2 reads SVGEGT. The CDR3 spans 14 residues. CDR3 DNA sequence: TGTGCCAGCACCCAGTCCTGGGTGAACAGTGAAGCTTTCTTT. Its protein is CASTQSWVNSEAFF.

This clonotype has only a few counts. The chain is built from TRBV6-5 and TRBJ2-2; D unclear. Germline CDR1 and CDR2: MNHEY and SVGAGI. This CDR3 comprises 14 residues. V lost 7 bases, J lost 4 bases, and 13 bases lay in between. CDR3 residues: CASKSLPVTGELFF. The CDR3 DNA is TGTGCCAGCAAATCCCTTCCCGTCACCGGGGAGCTGTTTTTT.

Comments on this clonotype: A much larger clone is a single base away; this may be a read error. The gene calls are TRBV6-2 or TRBV6-3 and TRBJ1-2, with 8 bases matching TRBD1. The CDR3 has 12 residues. CDR1 and CDR2 from the germline V gene are MNHEY and SVGEGT. The CDR3 DNA sequence: TGTGCCTGCAGTTACTCGAGGACAGGGAAGGCCTTC. It translates to CACSYSRTGKAF.

The rearrangement uses TRBV12-3 or TRBV12-4 and TRBJ1-2; D remains unclear. The V gene lost 3 bases and the J gene lost 4 bases, with 15 bases spanning the gap. CDR3 length: 15 residues. CDR3 protein: CASSFGRAGGYGYTF. In nucleotides, the CDR3 is TGTGCCAGCAGTTTTGGGCGGGCCGGTGGCTATGGCTACACCTTC.

The chain couples TRBV28 to TRBJ1-1; 7 nucleotides agree with TRBD1. The V gene's germline CDR1 is MDHEN and CDR2 SYDVKM. With 5 bases clipped from V and 11 bases from J, the junction kept 8 bases outside the gene matches. The length of the CDR3 is 12 residues. CDR3 bases: TGTGCCAGCAGTCCATCGACAGGGAAGGCTTTCTTT. Translating gives CASSPSTGKAFF. The full variable domain, rest sourced from reference TRBV28 and TRBJ1-1, is DVKVTQSSRYLVKRTGEKVFLECVQDMDHENMFWYRQDPGLGLRLIYFSYDVKMKEKGDIPEGYSVSREKKERFSLILESASTNQTSMYLCASSPSTGKAFFGQGTRLTVV.

V and J are TRBV2 and TRBJ2-7; D ambiguous. This CDR3 has 12 amino acids. Germline lookup yields CDR1 SNHLY and CDR2 FYNNEI. V shed 4 bases and J shed 6 bases, with 10 bases lying between them. The CDR3: CASSAMMGEQYF. CDR3 nucleotides: TGTGCCAGCAGTGCGATGATGGGCGAGCAGTACTTC. Filled out from reference TRBV2 and TRBJ2-7, the complete variable domain reads EPEVTQTPSHQVTQMGQEVILRCVPISNHLYFYWYRQILGQKVEFLVSFYNNEISEKSEIFDDQFSVERPDGSNFTLKIRSTKLEDSAMYFCASSAMMGEQYFGPGTRLTVT.

This clonotype was seen a handful of times. A clone one base away is much larger, so this may be a read error. The chain is built from TRBV6-5 and TRBJ1-6, with no clear D. There are 15 residues in the CDR3. The germline V gene has CDR1 MNHEY and CDR2 SVGAGI. The CDR3 bases are TGTACCAGCAGTTCTGAGGCATATGGGTATTCACCCCTCCACTTT. This translates into CTSSSEAYGYSPLHF.

The rearrangement uses TRBV12-3 or TRBV12-4 and TRBJ2-2; maybe TRBD1 (6 bases). This CDR3 comprises 15 residues. V dropped 5 bases and J dropped 3 bases, with 13 bases sitting between them. CDR3 in DNA: TGTGCCAGCAGTCATCAAGGGGGTTACACCGGGGAGCTGTTTTTT. It is translated as CASSHQGGYTGELFF.

In the case of this clonotype: A much larger clone sits a single nucleotide away, making a read error possible. The chain has TRBV29-1 and TRBJ2-3; D not resolved. Per germline, CDR1 SQVTM and CDR2 ANQGSEA. Trimming took off 3 bases at V and 4 bases at J, with 11 bases between the two ends. CDR3 length: 13 residues. This chain's CDR3 is CSVEMDVADTQYF. CDR3 coding DNA: TGCAGCGTTGAGATGGACGTGGCAGATACGCAGTATTTT.

The chain recombines TRBV30 with TRBJ1-4, with D perhaps TRBD1 (6 bases). The CDR3 loop spans 15 amino acids. V lost 0 bases to trimming and J lost 8 bases, with 16 bases between them. Germline assignment: CDR1 GTSNPN and CDR2 SVGIG (reference sequence). CDR3 DNA: TGTGCCTGGAGTGTTCCAGGGGCTCAGGAAGAAAAACTGTTTTTT. This translates into CAWSVPGAQEEKLFF. The full variable domain, completed using reference TRBV30 and TRBJ1-4, is SQTIHQWPATLVQPVGSPLSLECTVEGTSNPNLYWYRQAAGRGLQLLFYSVGIGQISSEVPQNLSASRPQDRQFILSSKKLLLSDSGFYLCAWSVPGAQEEKLFFGSGTQLSVL.

Details on this clonotype: At one end the junction does not follow the germline gene, possibly because of a read error. The rearrangement links TRBV6-2 or TRBV6-3 to TRBJ2-3; TRBD2 matches at 9 bases. This CDR3 spans 18 amino acids. The germline V gene has CDR1 MNHEY and CDR2 SVGEGT. CDR3 coding DNA: TGTGCCAGCAGTCCCTCACCCCCGCTAGCGGGATTCACAGATATGCAGTATTTT. This gives the protein CASSPSPPLAGFTDMQYF.

This clonotype was recorded many times. This chain uses TRBV6-1 with TRBJ2-5; TRBD2 matches at 7 bases. There are 16 residues in the CDR3. V shed 2 bases and J 0 bases; nucleotides not matched to a gene: 6. CDR1 and CDR2 from the germline V gene are MNHNS and SASEGT. The DNA for the CDR3 is TGTGCCAGCAGTGAAATGGTGGGAGGGTACCAAGAGACCCAGTACTTC. Its translation is CASSEMVGGYQETQYF.

In this sample, this clonotype turned up many times. V gene TRBV6-6 combines with J gene TRBJ2-7, with D uncertain. Germline loops: CDR1 MNHNY, CDR2 SVGAGI (reference sequence). Trimming cost V 4 bases and J 3 bases, with 7 bases left between them. The CDR3 is 12 residues long. The CDR3 nucleotides read TGTGCCAGCAGTTCCGACAACTACGAGCAGTACTTC. Its translation is CASSSDNYEQYF.

Note on this clonotype: A junction end diverges from the germline sequence, so it may reflect a read error. The CDR3: CASRPPSGRRNEQLF. DNA of the CDR3: TGTGCCAGCAGGCCACCTAGCGGGAGGAGGAATGAGCAGCTCTTC. The chain is built from TRBV12-3 or TRBV12-4 and TRBJ2-1; 11 bases line up with TRBD2. This CDR3 is 15 amino acids long.

The rearrangement links TRBV28 to TRBJ2-7, with D tentatively TRBD2 (6 bases). CDR3 size: 12 residues. The germline V gene encodes CDR1 MDHEN and CDR2 SYDVKM. V was cut by 5 bases and J by 7 bases, with 12 bases left in between. The CDR3 spells CASSPRDLEQYF. CDR3 bases: TGTGCCAGCAGTCCACGGGACTTGGAGCAGTACTTC.

Details on this clonotype: Just one base apart from a much larger clone, this may be a read error. The CDR3 sequence is CSAASGAIVRFF. The DNA for the CDR3 is TGCAGCGCCGCGTCGGGAGCCATCGTGCGGTTCTTC. The chain links TRBV29-1 to TRBJ2-1; a weak D match, TRBD2 (6 bases). The CDR3 has 12 residues. Germline CDR1 reads SQVTM; CDR2 reads ANQGSEA. Between the trimmed V and J ends, which lost 7 bases and 15 bases, there was a span of 22 bases.

With regard to this clonotype: A much bigger clone sits one base away, suggesting this may be a read error. The CDR3 loop reads CASCLNTGGPLSEQFF. CDR3 nucleotide sequence: TGTGCCAGCTGTTTAAATACGGGAGGGCCTCTTAGTGAGCAGTTCTTC. This sequence joins TRBV12-3 or TRBV12-4 and TRBJ2-1, with TRBD2 matching over 8 bases. CDR3 size: 16 residues.

Concerning this clonotype: One junction end disagrees with the germline gene, perhaps due to a read error. J is TRBJ1-1 and V is TRBV12-3 or TRBV12-4; 9 bases agree with TRBD1. This CDR3 is 15 amino acids long. The CDR3 region has the DNA TGTGCCAGCAGTATCGGACAGGGGTACAGCACTGGAGCTTTCTTT. Its protein is CASSIGQGYSTGAFF.

This chain connects TRBV11-2 to TRBJ1-4; D is possibly TRBD1 (5 bases). The CDR3 loop spans 14 amino acids. V was cut by 5 bases and J by 9 bases, with 16 bases left in between. CDR1 and CDR2 from the germline V gene are SGHAT and FQNNGV. CDR3 protein: CASSPSRGSKKLFF. CDR3 coding DNA: TGTGCCAGCAGCCCATCACGGGGGTCGAAAAAACTGTTTTTT.

In its sample, this clonotype was seen a few times. A much larger clone differs by one base, so this may be a read error. V is TRBV6-2 or TRBV6-3 and J is TRBJ2-7; D possibly corresponds to TRBD1 (5 bases). The CDR3 is 10 residues long. Germline loops: CDR1 MNHEY, CDR2 SVGEGT. Here the CDR3 reads CASGHYKQYF. The CDR3 DNA sequence: TGTGCCAGCGGACACTACAAGCAGTACTTC.

Note on this clonotype: A read error may be the cause here, since a much bigger clone is one base away. J is TRBJ1-1 and V is TRBV6-1; D is unclear. Germline CDR1 MNHNS, CDR2 SASEGT. The CDR3 consists of 16 residues. The CDR3 sequence: CASSPGVAFAATETFF. In nucleotides, the CDR3 is TGTGCCAGCTCTCCCGGGGTGGCCTTTGCTGCCACTGAAACTTTCTTT.

About this clonotype: The junction and the germline gene differ at one end; a read error may be behind it. The V call is TRBV6-1, the J call TRBJ1-5; D might be TRBD1 (5 bases). The CDR3 covers 13 residues. Germline lookup yields CDR1 MNHNS and CDR2 SASEGT. CDR3 DNA: TGTGTCAGCAGGGAGGGTGGGTATCAGCCCCAGCATTTT. This sequence encodes CVSREGGYQPQHF.

This clonotype was counted a single time. The DNA is left out, because the CDR3 cannot be placed on it with certainty; the CDR3 is given as TCRdb lists it. The rearrangement uses TRBV11-3 and TRBJ2-7; the DNA was not used to check the table's D call, TRBD2. The CDR3 is 16 amino acids in total, end residues counted. Germline V gives CDR1 SGHNT, CDR2 YENEEA. The CDR3 spells CASSFATGTSKYEQYF.